This T cell receptor beta chain was identified during a study of T cells in narcolepsy. Study findings and constraints: Autoreactive HCRT-specific and TRIB2-specific clonotypes were marked in same-patient CSF-versus-blood CD4+ comparisons. Autoreactive clonotypes reportedly recurred in blood of same and different patients, not controls.

With regard to this clone: Its antigen remains unknown.

Assay used: immunoSEQ multiplex PCR; TCRdb lists only in-frame clones, some missing. The table includes tens of thousands of clones, roughly 80% detected once. Per germline, CDR1 MNHNS and CDR2 SASEGT. V dropped 6 bases and J dropped 2 bases, with 16 bases sitting between them. This CDR3 has 15 amino acids. This chain connects TRBV6-1 to TRBJ1-1; D is perhaps TRBD1 (5 bases). The sequence came from a human donor with narcolepsy. Sequenced: CD45RA- memory CD4+ T cells from PBMCs. The CDR3 protein is CASRESGRINTEAFF. In DNA form, the CDR3 reads TGTGCCAGCAGGGAGTCGGGACGGATCAACACTGAAGCTTTCTTT.